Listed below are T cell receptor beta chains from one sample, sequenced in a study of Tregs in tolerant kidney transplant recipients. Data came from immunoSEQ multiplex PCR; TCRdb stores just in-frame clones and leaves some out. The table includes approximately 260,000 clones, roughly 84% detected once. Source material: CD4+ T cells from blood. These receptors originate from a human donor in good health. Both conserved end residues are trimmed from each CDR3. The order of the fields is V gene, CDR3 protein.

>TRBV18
ASSPNSYNEQF
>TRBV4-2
ASSHRGPYNEQF
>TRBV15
ATSRVGQRGYNEQF
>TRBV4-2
ASSQETGGVSYEQY
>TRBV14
ASSQELVRGMETQY
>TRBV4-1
ASSPRSRGFGANEKLF
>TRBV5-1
ASSLAIKGEVDGYT
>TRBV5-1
ASSLLGASSYEQY
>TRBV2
ASKVDSYGYT
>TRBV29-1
SVGPGGTDTQY
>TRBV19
ASTKDGAGVF
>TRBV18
ASSPDRGGMNTEAF
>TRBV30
AWSVQAGATQY
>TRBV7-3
ASNIKIDGGGRNTEAF
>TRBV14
ASSALGTGGGETQY
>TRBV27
ANMSGKDNTGELF
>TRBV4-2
ASSYWPGQETQY
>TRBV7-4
ASSYRPYNEQF
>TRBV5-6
ASSRTGISPLH
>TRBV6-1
ASISSYNSPLH
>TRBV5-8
ASSPGLAGRWETQY
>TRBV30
AWRLGANTEAF
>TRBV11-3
ASSFVRGSPLH
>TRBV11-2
ASRTSGGFTDTQY
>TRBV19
ASSINTGYRNQPQH
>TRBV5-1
ASSGGVNTEAF
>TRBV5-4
ASSLVVLAGDTGELF
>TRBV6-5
ASSYRTGGIYGYT
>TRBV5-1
ASSQSRTSGSYNEQF
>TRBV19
ASCGGTRNEKLF
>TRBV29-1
SGGPRNTEAF
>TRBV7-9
ASSRVGGGTEAF
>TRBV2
ASSIVWGGEQY
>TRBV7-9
ASSHRSLEVYEQY